This T cell receptor (beta chain) was observed in a study of blood T cell repertoires in COVID-19. Study-level information: Sources were T cells, B-cell-depleted T cells, or PBMCs; the material itself was cDNA or gDNA.

The protocol was immunoSEQ multiplex PCR, while the TCRdb copy is restricted to in-frame clones and leaves out a portion. The sample carries fewer than 85,000 clones, roughly 80% recorded once. This clone appeared a single time. The CDR3 has 16 residues. The germline V gene has CDR1 SGHVS and CDR2 FQNEAQ. V dropped 5 bases and J dropped 2; count of bases not matched to a gene: 7. Sample: peripheral blood. The genes are TRBV7-8 and TRBJ2-5; TRBD2 agrees at 11 bases. The sequence derives from a human donor in a cohort sampled during active COVID-19. The CDR3 nucleotides are TGTGCCAGCAGCCCGCCGACTAGCGGGGTACAAGAGACCCAGTACTTC. Translating gives CASSPPTSGVQETQYF.